This TCR beta chain emerged from a study of T-cell reconstitution after alpha-beta-depleted transplantation in children. Germline CDR1 reads SNHLY; CDR2 reads FYNNEI. Unmatched junction bases numbered 4, after V lost 5 bases and J lost 5 bases. The CDR3 runs 14 residues. Overall study results and limits: At around two months after transplant, the alpha-beta T cells were reportedly derived from several hundred expanded clones that came from non-depleted graft cells. The authors attributed T-cell counts and diversity one year after transplant mostly to newly produced T cells.

This clonotype has a count of ten or more. Its specificity is unknown. Preparation of the TCRbeta library was carried out with unique molecular identifiers. TCRdb used MiXCR to reprocess the PCR reads, holding one entry per CDR3 protein. Counted here are about 300,000 distinct CDR3 sequences, around 9.1% occurring once; the ten biggest clones make up roughly 7.1%. The sample here was PBMCs, taken before TCRalphabeta/CD19-depleted stem cell transplant. The chain carries TRBV2 and TRBJ2-2; 8 positions agree with TRBD1. The receptor was isolated from a boy under three years old with acute myeloid leukemia, due to receive a stem cell transplant. The DNA of the CDR3 is TGTGCCAGCAGTCGGGACAGGCGGACCGGGGAGCTGTTTTTT. Amino acids: CASSRDRRTGELFF.